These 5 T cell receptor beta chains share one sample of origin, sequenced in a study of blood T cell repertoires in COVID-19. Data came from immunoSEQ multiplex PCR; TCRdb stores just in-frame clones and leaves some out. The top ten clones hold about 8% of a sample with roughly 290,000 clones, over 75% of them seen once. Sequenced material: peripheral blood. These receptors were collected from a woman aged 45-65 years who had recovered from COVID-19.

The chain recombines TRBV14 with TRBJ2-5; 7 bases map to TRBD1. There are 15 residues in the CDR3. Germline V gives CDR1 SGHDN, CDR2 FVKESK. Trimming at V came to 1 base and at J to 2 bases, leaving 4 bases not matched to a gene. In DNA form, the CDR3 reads TGTGCCAGCAGCCAAGGACCAGGGGGTCAAGAGACCCAGTACTTC. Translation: CASSQGPGGQETQYF.

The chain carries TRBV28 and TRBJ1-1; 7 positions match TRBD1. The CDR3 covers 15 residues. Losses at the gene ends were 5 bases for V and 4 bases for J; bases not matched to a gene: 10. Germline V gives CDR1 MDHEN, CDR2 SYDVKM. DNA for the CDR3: TGTGCCAGCAGTATAACAGGGGTGGGTCGCACTGAAGCTTTCTTT. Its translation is CASSITGVGRTEAFF.

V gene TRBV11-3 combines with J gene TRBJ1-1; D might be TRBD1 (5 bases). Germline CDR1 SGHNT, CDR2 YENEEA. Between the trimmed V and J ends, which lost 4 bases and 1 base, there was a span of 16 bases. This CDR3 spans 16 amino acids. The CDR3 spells CASSSPGGKENTEAFF. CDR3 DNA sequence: TGTGCCAGCAGCTCCCCCGGGGGAAAAGAGAACACTGAAGCTTTCTTT.

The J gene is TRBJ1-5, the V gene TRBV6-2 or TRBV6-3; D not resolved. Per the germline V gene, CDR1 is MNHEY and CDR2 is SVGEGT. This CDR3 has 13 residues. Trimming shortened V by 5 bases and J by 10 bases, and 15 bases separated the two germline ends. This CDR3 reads CASSRSRGDPQHF. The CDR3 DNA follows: TGTGCCAGCAGTCGGTCAAGAGGTGATCCCCAGCATTTT.

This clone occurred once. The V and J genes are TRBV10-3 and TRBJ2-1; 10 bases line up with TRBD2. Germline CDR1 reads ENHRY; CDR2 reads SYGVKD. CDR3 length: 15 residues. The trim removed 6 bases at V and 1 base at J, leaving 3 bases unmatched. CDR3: CAIRGTSASYNEQFF. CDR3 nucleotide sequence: TGTGCCATCAGGGGGACTAGCGCTTCCTACAATGAGCAGTTCTTC.